This is a list of T cell receptor beta chains from one sample in a study of cytomegalovirus exposure and HLA in healthy donors. This table comes from immunoSEQ multiplex PCR, and its TCRdb copy is limited to in-frame clones, with some not included. The sample yields about 160,000 clones, about two thirds seen once. Sequenced input: PBMCs. Receptors were obtained from a woman aged 30 to 39 in good health and CMV-seronegative. Both conserved end residues are part of each CDR3. The order of the fields is clone size, J gene, D gene, V gene, CDR3 protein, CDR3 DNA. The D gene is left open where the match is weak. Not all rows give a size; the values are once, few, many and, for expanded clones, a class.

. | TRBJ2-5 | . | TRBV7-9 | CASSLLGGGLGSGETQYF | TGTGCCAGCAGCTTATTAGGGGGGGGCCTAGGTTCTGGAGAGACCCAGTACTTC
few | TRBJ2-7 | . | TRBV5-5 | CASSLGHTNSYEQYF | TGTGCCAGCAGCTTGGGACACACAAACTCCTACGAGCAGTACTTC
. | TRBJ2-1 | TRBD2 | TRBV4-3 | CASSQGRGTEQFF | TGCGCCAGCAGCCAAGGGCGGGGGACTGAGCAGTTCTTC
few | TRBJ2-5 | . | TRBV7-7 | CASSLASGNQETQYF | TGTGCCAGCAGCTTAGCTAGCGGCAACCAAGAGACCCAGTACTTC
. | TRBJ1-4 | TRBD1 | TRBV7-7 | CASLTGKPFEKLFF | TGTGCCAGTTTGACAGGGAAACCATTTGAAAAACTGTTTTTT
. | TRBJ2-2 | . | TRBV28 | CASSLLDSKSGELFF | TGTGCCAGCAGTTTACTGGACAGTAAATCCGGGGAGCTGTTTTTT
. | TRBJ2-7 | . | TRBV7-2 | CASSPDRLYEQYF | TGTGCCAGCAGCCCGGACAGACTCTACGAGCAGTACTTC
few | TRBJ2-6 | TRBD1 | TRBV2 | CASQGQGAGANVLTF | TGTGCCAGCCAGGGACAGGGGGCTGGGGCCAACGTCCTGACTTTC
. | TRBJ2-2 | . | TRBV10-3 | CAISEPGLNTGELFF | TGTGCCATCAGTGAGCCCGGACTGAACACCGGGGAGCTGTTTTTT
. | TRBJ1-5 | TRBD1 | TRBV2 | CASRFGQGRPQHF | TGTGCCAGCCGGTTCGGACAGGGGAGGCCCCAGCATTTT
. | TRBJ2-1 | . | TRBV9 | CASSVERGIGYNEQFF | TGTGCCAGCAGCGTAGAACGAGGCATCGGGTACAATGAGCAGTTCTTC
. | TRBJ2-3 | . | TRBV4-1 | CASSPDGGTQYF | TGCGCCAGCAGCCCAGACGGAGGTACGCAGTATTTT
. | TRBJ2-2 | TRBD1 | TRBV4-3 | CASSQEGGEVGELFF | TGCGCCAGCAGCCAAGAAGGGGGCGAAGTCGGGGAGCTGTTTTTT
. | TRBJ2-3 | . | TRBV28 | CASSFNVRGTDTQYF | TGTGCCAGCAGTTTCAATGTCAGGGGAACAGATACGCAGTATTTT
. | TRBJ2-7 | . | TRBV11-2 | CASSPIQGRIYEQYF | TGTGCCAGCAGCCCCATTCAGGGGAGAATCTACGAGCAGTACTTC
. | TRBJ2-1 | . | TRBV20-1 | CSGDGHSEQFF | TGCAGTGGAGATGGGCATAGTGAGCAGTTCTTC
once | TRBJ1-1 | . | TRBV7-2 | CASRDSAISNTEAFF | TGTGCCAGCAGAGACAGTGCCATTTCGAACACTGAAGCTTTCTTT
. | TRBJ2-5 | . | TRBV2 | CASKRTTTGETQYF | TGTGCCAGCAAGCGGACGACTACAGGGGAGACCCAGTACTTC
few | TRBJ2-5 | . | TRBV6-5 | CASLGGEETQYF | TGTGCCAGCCTCGGCGGAGAGGAGACCCAGTACTTC
. | TRBJ2-4 | TRBD1 | TRBV4-1 | CASSQWDRLAKNIQYF | TGCGCCAGCAGCCAGTGGGACAGACTAGCCAAAAACATTCAGTACTTC
. | TRBJ2-1 | TRBD1 | TRBV5-6 | CASSLWSGQALDEQFF | TGTGCCAGCAGCTTGTGGTCAGGACAGGCCTTGGATGAGCAGTTCTTC
. | TRBJ1-1 | TRBD1 | TRBV15 | CATSRDRGLNTEAFF | TGTGCCACCAGCAGGGACAGGGGGCTCAACACTGAAGCTTTCTTT
. | TRBJ2-3 | TRBD2 | TRBV27 | CASSLVGTSGGATDTQYF | TGTGCCAGCAGTTTAGTCGGGACTAGCGGGGGGGCGACAGATACGCAGTATTTT
. | TRBJ1-5 | . | TRBV18 | CASSPPGGGGNQPQHF | TGTGCCAGCTCACCGCCCGGGGGGGGCGGGAATCAGCCCCAGCATTTT
once | TRBJ1-2 | . | TRBV7-8 | CASSSRREGDYGYTF | TGTGCCAGCAGCTCTCGCCGGGAGGGGGACTATGGCTACACCTTC
. | TRBJ1-1 | . | TRBV29-1 | CSVDRGLEAFF | TGCAGCGTTGATCGAGGGCTTGAAGCTTTCTTT
. | TRBJ1-6 | TRBD1 | TRBV28 | CASLTRQGPNSPLHF | TGTGCCAGTTTAACTCGACAGGGACCTAATTCACCCCTCCACTTT
few | TRBJ2-7 | TRBD2 | TRBV12-5 | CASALAGVGYEQYF | TGTGCTAGTGCACTAGCGGGGGTTGGTTACGAGCAGTACTTC
. | TRBJ1-3 | . | TRBV4-2 | CASSQVDSSGNTIYF | TGTGCCAGCAGCCAAGTCGACAGCTCTGGAAACACCATATATTTT
. | TRBJ2-7 | . | TRBV4-2 | CASSQDQPSSYEQYF | TGTGCCAGCAGCCAAGACCAACCCAGCTCCTACGAGCAGTACTTC
. | TRBJ1-1 | TRBD1 | TRBV5-6 | CASSSSGQRTEAFF | TGTGCCAGCAGTTCCTCGGGACAGAGGACTGAAGCTTTCTTT
. | TRBJ1-2 | TRBD1 | TRBV6-1 | CASSEQTGWFLNYGYTF | TGTGCCAGCAGTGAACAGACAGGGTGGTTCTTAAACTATGGCTACACCTTC
. | TRBJ2-7 | . | TRBV4-1 | CASSQGDTLSYEQYF | TGCGCCAGCAGCCAGGGGGACACTTTATCCTACGAGCAGTACTTC
. | TRBJ1-6 | . | TRBV14 | CASSRLQGYNSPLHF | TGTGCCAGCAGCCGATTACAGGGCTACAATTCACCCCTCCACTTT
. | TRBJ1-2 | . | TRBV11-2 | CASSPRRSYGYTF | TGTGCCAGCAGCCCTAGAAGATCCTATGGCTACACCTTC
. | TRBJ1-5 | . | TRBV5-8 | CASSLDEQPQHF | TGTGCCAGCAGCTTGGACGAGCAGCCCCAGCATTTT
. | TRBJ2-7 | TRBD2 | TRBV7-2 | CASSHNLGLAAYEQYF | TGTGCCAGCAGCCATAATCTGGGACTAGCGGCCTACGAGCAGTACTTC
. | TRBJ2-1 | . | TRBV5-6 | CASSSRDSYYNEQFF | TGTGCCAGCAGCAGCCGGGACTCCTATTACAATGAGCAGTTCTTC
. | TRBJ2-7 | TRBD1 | TRBV18 | CASRPGQKTYEQYF | TGTGCCAGCAGACCGGGACAGAAAACCTACGAGCAGTACTTC
. | TRBJ1-2 | TRBD1 | TRBV6-5 | CASSSLTGTGYGYTF | TGTGCCAGCAGCTCTCTCACCGGGACAGGCTATGGCTACACCTTC
. | TRBJ2-3 | TRBD2 | TRBV7-8 | CASSFPRRLAGSTDTQYF | TGTGCCAGCAGCTTCCCCCGGAGACTAGCGGGAAGCACAGATACGCAGTATTTT
. | TRBJ2-7 | . | TRBV7-8 | CASSLASGGGRAFYEQYF | TGTGCCAGCAGCTTAGCGAGCGGAGGAGGAAGAGCTTTTTACGAGCAGTACTTC
. | TRBJ2-7 | . | TRBV27 | CASSHGPSYEQYF | TGTGCCAGCAGTCATGGGCCCTCCTACGAGCAGTACTTC
. | TRBJ1-1 | . | TRBV7-9 | CASSSPTGVMRRGRGEAFF | TGTGCCAGCAGCTCCCCAACTGGGGTGATGCGGAGGGGACGGGGTGAAGCTTTCTTT
. | TRBJ2-3 | TRBD2 | TRBV28 | CASSPLRPSGPKGRTQYF | TGTGCCAGCAGCCCTCTTCGGCCTAGCGGCCCTAAAGGGCGTACGCAGTATTTT
. | TRBJ1-1 | TRBD1 | TRBV30 | CAWSPSDRAWGTEAFF | TGTGCCTGGAGTCCTTCGGACAGGGCTTGGGGCACTGAAGCTTTCTTT
. | TRBJ2-5 | TRBD2 | TRBV10-3 | CAISERAAGGLETQYF | TGTGCCATCAGTGAGCGGGCAGCGGGGGGGCTAGAGACCCAGTACTTC
few | TRBJ2-1 | TRBD2 | TRBV6-5 | CASSYPQAGGGNEQFF | TGTGCCAGCAGTTACCCTCAAGCGGGAGGGGGGAATGAGCAGTTCTTC
. | TRBJ1-5 | . | TRBV2 | CASIRDTFSNQPQHF | TGTGCCAGCATCCGGGACACTTTTAGCAATCAGCCCCAGCATTTT
few | TRBJ1-1 | . | TRBV6-6 | CASSSTGNTEAFF | TGTGCCAGCAGTTCCACAGGGAACACTGAAGCTTTCTTT
. | TRBJ1-2 | . | TRBV5-5 | CASSHGANYGYTF | TGTGCCAGCAGCCACGGAGCTAACTATGGCTACACCTTC
. | TRBJ1-2 | . | TRBV27 | CASSARGSNYGYTF | TGTGCCAGCAGTGCCCGAGGTTCTAACTATGGCTACACCTTC
. | TRBJ1-3 | . | TRBV27 | CASSLGAEVGNTIYF | TGTGCCAGCAGTTTAGGGGCAGAGGTTGGAAACACCATATATTTT
few | TRBJ2-1 | TRBD2 | TRBV4-1 | CASSQDAAGGPNEQFF | TGCGCCAGCAGCCAAGACGCAGCGGGGGGGCCGAATGAGCAGTTCTTC
. | TRBJ1-2 | TRBD1 | TRBV18 | CASSPSTGVDYGYTF | TGTGCCAGCTCACCATCGACAGGGGTTGACTATGGCTACACCTTC
. | TRBJ1-6 | TRBD1 | TRBV7-9 | CASSDSTGWNSPLHF | TGTGCCAGCAGCGATTCGACAGGGTGGAATTCACCCCTCCACTTT
. | TRBJ1-2 | TRBD1 | TRBV7-9 | CASSLAGTVRGYTF | TGTGCCAGCAGCTTAGCCGGGACAGTCAGAGGCTACACCTTC